This T cell receptor beta chain comes out of a study of T-cell reconstitution after alpha-beta-depleted transplantation in children. The CDR3 extends over 13 amino acids. Germline values: CDR1 DFQATT, CDR2 SNEGSKA (reference sequence). V lost 3 bases, J lost 0 bases, and 6 bases lay in between. Using unique molecular identifiers, the investigators prepared the TCRbeta library. TCRdb re-called the PCR reads with MiXCR, one entry per CDR3 protein. The table lists around 450,000 distinct CDR3 sequences, 43% of them singletons. Regarding the study as a whole: Several hundred rapidly expanded clones from non-depleted graft cells reportedly supplied alpha-beta T cells about two months post-transplant. Elevated TCRbeta diversity at day 60 was traced, in some patients, to surviving recipient T cells and thymic progenitors.

Note on this clonotype: Its specificity is not known.

Here the sequenced sample was PBMCs, taken before TCRalphabeta/CD19-depleted stem cell transplant. The chain recombines TRBV20-1 with TRBJ2-4; D not resolved. The sequence came from a girl under 10 years old with aplastic anemia, due to receive a stem cell transplant. The CDR3 sequence: CSARMGAKNIQYF. CDR3 coding DNA: TGCAGTGCTAGGATGGGAGCCAAAAACATTCAGTACTTC.